The 26 T cell receptor beta chains below all came from one sample that was sequenced in a study. TCRdb called the 5' RACE reads again in MiXCR, with one record for every CDR3 protein. The table records roughly 54,000 distinct CDR3 sequences, roughly 15% of them present only once. Sequencing used naive CD4+ T cells sorted from blood. Documented subset: naive CD4+ T cells, CD4+CD45RA+CD25-. Receptor source: a female donor with breast cancer.

This clonotype was detected ten times or more. The rearrangement links TRBV7-9 to TRBJ1-2; D is unresolved. The CDR3 consists of 11 residues. The V end was cut by 3 bases, the J end by 6 bases, with 5 bases between. The germline V gene has CDR1 SEHNR and CDR2 FQNEAQ (reference sequence). For the CDR3, the DNA is TGTGCCAGCAGCTTGGGCGATGGCTACACCTTC. Protein product: CASSLGDGYTF.

The rearrangement uses TRBV6-4 and TRBJ1-1, with D unresolved. Germline-derived CDR1 and CDR2 are MRHNA and SNTAGT. Trimming stripped 4 bases from V and 4 bases from J, with 16 bases between. The CDR3 totals 15 residues. CDR3 sequence reads: CASSGRAGGSTEAFF. The CDR3 bases are TGTGCCAGCAGTGGTCGTGCAGGTGGAAGCACTGAAGCTTTCTTT.

This clonotype was recorded a few times. The chain combines TRBV7-2 with TRBJ1-6; 7 bases line up with TRBD1. The CDR3 loop spans 15 amino acids. Germline V gives CDR1 SGHTA, CDR2 FQGNSA. V was clipped by 2 bases and J by 8 bases; unmatched bases: 6. CDR3 bases: TGTGCCAGCAGCTTACGCAAAGACAGGGATTCACCCCTCCACTTT. It specifies CASSLRKDRDSPLHF.

This clonotype has only a few counts. The V and J genes are TRBV24-1 and TRBJ2-1; D is possibly TRBD2 (6 bases). In germline, CDR1 is KGHDR, CDR2 SFDVKD. V was pared by 3 bases and J by 0 bases, with 17 bases between. The CDR3 is 18 residues long. DNA for the CDR3: TGTGCCACCAGTGATGCTCATAGCGGCCTAAACTCCTACAATGAGCAGTTCTTC. This sequence encodes CATSDAHSGLNSYNEQFF.

This clonotype was recorded a few times. This chain links TRBV5-1 with TRBJ1-5; TRBD1 aligns across 7 bases. V lost 0 bases and J lost 6; bases outside the gene matches: 6. CDR3 length: 15 amino acids. CDR1 is SGHRS and CDR2 is YFSETQ in the germline V gene. CDR3 loop: CASSLDKGAGQPQHF. In DNA form, the CDR3 reads TGCGCCAGCAGCTTGGATAAGGGGGCAGGTCAGCCCCAGCATTTT.

This clonotype was counted a few times. The chain couples TRBV20-1 to TRBJ2-7; 9 bases map to TRBD2. The CDR3 sequence is 19 residues long. V shed 4 bases and J 0 bases; nucleotides not matched to a gene: 19. Per the germline V gene, CDR1 is DFQATT and CDR2 is SNEGSKA (reference sequence). CDR3 protein: CSATSFRTSADPSSYEQYF. The CDR3 region has the DNA TGCAGTGCTACCTCTTTCCGGACTAGCGCTGACCCAAGCTCCTACGAGCAGTACTTC.

This clonotype was observed a handful of times. The chain recombines TRBV12-3 or TRBV12-4 with TRBJ1-6; D remains ambiguous. This CDR3 has 12 amino acids. Trimming cost V 0 bases and J 6 bases, with 0 bases left between them. The CDR3 spells CASSLANSPLHF. CDR3 bases: TGTGCCAGCAGTTTAGCTAATTCACCCCTCCACTTT.

CDR3 region: CSARDWDQEGRSYNEQFF. CDR3 bases: TGCAGTGCTAGAGATTGGGACCAGGAGGGGAGGTCCTACAATGAGCAGTTCTTC. The rearrangement links TRBV20-1 to TRBJ2-1, with D perhaps matching TRBD2 (6 bases). Germline CDR1 reads DFQATT; CDR2 reads SNEGSKA (reference sequence). The CDR3 consists of 18 residues. V was pared by 0 bases and J by 1 base, with 19 bases between.

A few counts support this clonotype. This chain joins TRBV7-2 and TRBJ2-7, with D unresolved. The germline V gene encodes CDR1 SGHTA and CDR2 FQGNSA. V lost 0 bases and J 4 bases, leaving 7 bases between the germline ends. This CDR3 comprises 13 residues. CDR3 protein: CASSLAEQYEQYF. The CDR3 nucleotides are TGTGCCAGCAGCTTAGCGGAGCAGTACGAGCAGTACTTC.

The chain combines TRBV18 with TRBJ1-2, with 7 bases aligning to TRBD1. Trimming at V came to 3 bases and at J to 4 bases, leaving 11 bases not matched to a gene. This CDR3 is built from 16 residues. The germline gives CDR1 KGHSH, CDR2 LQKENI. The CDR3: CASSPTDRATPYGYTF. In DNA form, the CDR3 reads TGTGCCAGCTCACCCACAGACAGGGCAACCCCCTATGGCTACACCTTC.

On this clonotype itself: With a much larger clone just one base away, this may be a read error. This chain joins TRBV5-5 and TRBJ2-7; no clear D. CDR3 length equals 13 residues. Trimming cost V 4 bases and J 2 bases, with 10 bases left between them. Germline CDR1 reads SGHKS; CDR2 reads YYEKEE (reference sequence). The DNA of the CDR3 is TGTGCCAGCAGCCCTAGGGCTACCTACGAGCAGTACTTC. This gives the protein CASSPRATYEQYF.

The sample holds a few counts of this clonotype. The J gene is TRBJ1-1, the V gene TRBV4-2; the D is unclear. This CDR3 contains 15 residues. Trimming took off 4 bases at V and 1 base at J, with 13 bases between the two ends. The germline CDR1 and CDR2 sequences are LGHNA and YNFKEQ. CDR3 sequence reads: CASSPGDTPNTEAFF. The CDR3 region has the DNA TGTGCCAGCAGCCCTGGAGATACCCCGAACACTGAAGCTTTCTTT.

The chain recombines TRBV9 with TRBJ1-6; no clear D. V was cut by 0 bases and J by 9 bases, with 10 bases left in between. The CDR3 consists of 14 residues. From germline, CDR1 is SGDLS and CDR2 YYNGEE. CDR3 sequence: CASSVGAGGSPLHF. The CDR3 DNA reads as TGTGCCAGCAGCGTAGGGGCAGGTGGTTCACCCCTCCACTTT.

The V call is TRBV2, the J call TRBJ2-7, with D perhaps TRBD1 (5 bases). Germline V lookup: CDR1 SNHLY, CDR2 FYNNEI. The ends were cut back, 4 bases at V and 13 bases at J, with 14 bases in the middle. CDR3 length: 11 residues. The CDR3 spells CASSGGRSCYF. The CDR3 DNA is TGTGCCAGCAGTGGGGGCAGGTCGTGCTACTTC.

This sequence joins TRBV29-1 and TRBJ2-7; D may be TRBD2 (6 bases). The CDR3 consists of 12 residues. CDR1 and CDR2 from the germline V gene are SQVTM and ANQGSEA. V lost 6 bases and J 3 bases, leaving 12 bases between the germline ends. This CDR3 is CSVGQDYYEQYF. CDR3 nucleotide sequence: TGCAGCGTCGGCCAGGACTACTACGAGCAGTACTTC.

This clonotype turned up a few times. The chain is built from TRBV20-1 and TRBJ2-5; no reliable D call. Germline V gene lookup returns CDR1 DFQATT and CDR2 SNEGSKA (reference sequence). The CDR3 is 11 residues long. Trimming cost V 0 bases and J 5 bases, with 4 bases left between them. The CDR3 nucleotides are TGCAGTGCTAGAGAGGGGGAGACCCAGTACTTC. Its translation is CSAREGETQYF.

This clonotype was seen a few times. The chain has TRBV20-1 and TRBJ2-3; D call uncertain. V was pared by 3 bases and J by 2 bases, with 21 bases between. This CDR3 has 17 residues. Germline V gives CDR1 DFQATT, CDR2 SNEGSKA (reference sequence). The CDR3 coding sequence is TGCAGTGCTAGTGAACAACTCTACAGCTTTACCACAGATACGCAGTATTTT. Its translation is CSASEQLYSFTTDTQYF.

This clonotype was seen a handful of times. The chain couples TRBV15 to TRBJ2-1; TRBD2 aligns across 14 bases. Losses at the gene ends were 3 bases for V and 9 bases for J; bases not matched to a gene: 7. The CDR3 contains 16 residues. Germline V lookup: CDR1 LNHNV, CDR2 YYDKDF (reference sequence). The CDR3 sequence: CATSRGTSGRGGEQFF. The CDR3 bases are TGTGCCACCAGCAGGGGGACTAGCGGGAGAGGGGGTGAGCAGTTCTTC.

This clonotype came up many times. The V gene is TRBV29-1, the J gene TRBJ2-7; 11 nucleotides align to TRBD2. CDR1 is SQVTM, CDR2 ANQGSEA, per germline. CDR3 length: 12 amino acids. With 6 bases clipped from V and 6 bases from J, the junction kept 4 bases outside the gene matches. CDR3 coding DNA: TGCAGCGTGCCCGGGACTAGCGGCGAGCAGTACTTC. It is translated as CSVPGTSGEQYF.

This clonotype was found many times. The V and J genes are TRBV12-3 or TRBV12-4 and TRBJ1-2; D remains ambiguous. This CDR3 region has 14 residues. The ends were cut back, 8 bases at V and 8 bases at J, with 21 bases in the middle. The CDR3, as DNA: TGTGCCAGCGGGTCCTCGGGTCGGCATCAAGGCTACACCTTC. It codes for CASGSSGRHQGYTF.

This clonotype was recorded many times. The chain combines TRBV5-1 with TRBJ1-2; 7 bases align to TRBD1. This CDR3 region has 13 residues. V shed 4 bases and J 2 bases; nucleotides not matched to a gene: 2. From germline, CDR1 is SGHRS and CDR2 YFSETQ. The CDR3 region has the DNA TGCGCCAGCAGCGAGACAGGGAACTATGGCTACACCTTC. This sequence encodes CASSETGNYGYTF.

This clonotype was recorded a few times. The chain is built from TRBV6-5 and TRBJ2-5; the match to TRBD1 covers 7 bases. Germline V gene data show CDR1 as MNHEY and CDR2 as SVGAGI. The CDR3 has 15 residues. Losses at the gene ends were 6 bases for V and 4 bases for J; bases not matched to a gene: 11. The CDR3 nucleotides read TGTGCCAGCAGCCTAACCGGGACAGAGATAGAGACCCAGTACTTC. This translates into CASSLTGTEIETQYF.

The V gene is TRBV12-3 or TRBV12-4, the J gene TRBJ1-5, with D possibly being TRBD2 (6 bases). The DNA end lines up better with TRBJ2-3; the J call may be wrong. This CDR3 has 15 amino acids. Written as DNA, the CDR3 is TGTGCCAGCACACAAGAGGGAGGAAGGGATCAGCCCCAGTATTTT. Translated: CASTQEGGRDQPQYF.

V and J are TRBV7-9 and TRBJ2-7; the match to TRBD2 covers 8 bases. Germline V gene sequence: CDR1 SEHNR, CDR2 FQNEAQ (reference sequence). This CDR3 is 16 amino acids long. V was pared by 3 bases and J by 3 bases, with 10 bases of the junction left unmatched. The CDR3 sequence: CASSLTQGLALYEQYF. The CDR3 DNA reads TGTGCCAGCAGCTTGACTCAAGGACTAGCCCTCTACGAGCAGTACTTC.

This clonotype was seen repeatedly, ten times or more. This sequence joins TRBV5-6 and TRBJ2-7; D is ambiguous. The V end was cut by 0 bases, the J end by 6 bases, with 16 bases between. CDR1 is SGHDT and CDR2 is YYEEEE in the germline V gene. This CDR3 region has 15 residues. The DNA of the CDR3 is TGTGCCAGCAGCTTGGTCGATCGGCCCCCACTCGAGCAGTACTTC. It is translated as CASSLVDRPPLEQYF.

This clonotype has ten or more counts. The chain joins TRBV7-2 to TRBJ2-5; 7 nucleotides line up with TRBD1. This CDR3 is built from 15 residues. V was clipped by 5 bases and J by 3 bases; unmatched bases: 9. Germline V gene lookup returns CDR1 SGHTA and CDR2 FQGNSA. The CDR3 loop is CASSTYTGQEETQYF. The DNA for the CDR3 is TGTGCCAGCAGCACATATACCGGACAGGAAGAGACCCAGTACTTC.